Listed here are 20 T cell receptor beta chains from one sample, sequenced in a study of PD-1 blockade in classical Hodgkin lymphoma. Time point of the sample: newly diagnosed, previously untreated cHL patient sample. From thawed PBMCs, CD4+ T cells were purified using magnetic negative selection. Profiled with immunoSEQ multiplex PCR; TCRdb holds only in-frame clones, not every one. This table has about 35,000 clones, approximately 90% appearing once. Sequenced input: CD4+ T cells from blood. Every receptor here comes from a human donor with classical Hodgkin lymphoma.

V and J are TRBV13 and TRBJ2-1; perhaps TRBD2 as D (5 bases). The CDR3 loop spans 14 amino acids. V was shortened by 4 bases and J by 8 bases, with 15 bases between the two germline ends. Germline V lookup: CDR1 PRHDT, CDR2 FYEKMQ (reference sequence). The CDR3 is CASSSTVSRDEQFF. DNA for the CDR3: TGTGCCAGCAGCTCAACAGTCTCGCGGGATGAGCAGTTCTTC.

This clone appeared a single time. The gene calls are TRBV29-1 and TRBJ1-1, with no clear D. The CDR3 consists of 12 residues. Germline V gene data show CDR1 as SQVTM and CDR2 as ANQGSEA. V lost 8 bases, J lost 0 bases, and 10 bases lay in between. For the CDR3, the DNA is TGCAGCCTCAAGGAATTGAACACTGAAGCTTTCTTT. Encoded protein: CSLKELNTEAFF.

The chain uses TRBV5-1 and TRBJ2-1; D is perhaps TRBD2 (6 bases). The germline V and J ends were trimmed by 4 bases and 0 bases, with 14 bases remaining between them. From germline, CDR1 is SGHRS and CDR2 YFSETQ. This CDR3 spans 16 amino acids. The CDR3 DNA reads TGCGCCAGCAGCACTCGCGGGGAAAACTCCTACAATGAGCAGTTCTTC. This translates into CASSTRGENSYNEQFF.

The CDR3: CASSIDLDPQPQHF. The CDR3 DNA reads TGTGCCAGTAGTATAGATCTCGATCCCCAGCCCCAGCATTTT. The chain recombines TRBV19 with TRBJ1-5; D gene uncertain. The CDR3 loop spans 14 amino acids. With 0 bases removed from V and 7 bases from J, the gap between germline ends came to 10 bases. CDR1 is LNHDA and CDR2 is SQIVND in the germline V gene (reference sequence).

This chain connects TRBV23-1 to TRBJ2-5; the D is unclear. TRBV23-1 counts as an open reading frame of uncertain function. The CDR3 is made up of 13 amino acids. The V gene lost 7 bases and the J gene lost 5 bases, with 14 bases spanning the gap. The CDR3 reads CASTDLIGETQYF. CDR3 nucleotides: TGCGCCAGCACCGACCTAATTGGGGAGACCCAGTACTTC.

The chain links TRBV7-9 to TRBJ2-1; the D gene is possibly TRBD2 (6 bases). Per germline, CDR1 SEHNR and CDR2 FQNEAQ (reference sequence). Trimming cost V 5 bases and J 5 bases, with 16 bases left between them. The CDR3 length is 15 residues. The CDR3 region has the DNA TGTGCCAGCAGCCCCCGCGGGGTTAGGAACAATGAGCAGTTCTTC. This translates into CASSPRGVRNNEQFF.

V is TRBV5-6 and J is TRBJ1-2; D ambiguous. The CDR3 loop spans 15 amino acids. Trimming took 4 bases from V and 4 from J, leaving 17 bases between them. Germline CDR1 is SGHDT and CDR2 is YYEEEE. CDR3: CASSANPGRSYGYTF. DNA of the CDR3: TGTGCCAGCAGCGCAAACCCCGGGAGAAGCTATGGCTACACCTTC.

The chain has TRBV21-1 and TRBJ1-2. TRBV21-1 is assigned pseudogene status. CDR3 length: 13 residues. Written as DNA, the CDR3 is TGTGCCAGCAGCAAAGCCTCAAACTATGGCTACACCTTC. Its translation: CASSKASNYGYTF.

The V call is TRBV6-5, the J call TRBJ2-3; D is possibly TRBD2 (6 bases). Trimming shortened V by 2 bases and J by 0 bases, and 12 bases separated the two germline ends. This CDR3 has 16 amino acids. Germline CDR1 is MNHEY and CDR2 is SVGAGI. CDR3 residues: CASSYGASESTDTQYF. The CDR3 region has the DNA TGTGCCAGCAGTTACGGCGCTAGCGAGAGCACAGATACGCAGTATTTT.

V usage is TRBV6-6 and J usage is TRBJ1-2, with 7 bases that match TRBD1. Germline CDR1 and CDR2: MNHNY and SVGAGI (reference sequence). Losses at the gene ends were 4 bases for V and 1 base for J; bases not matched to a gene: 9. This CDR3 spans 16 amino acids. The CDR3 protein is CASSLFPGQNNYGYTF. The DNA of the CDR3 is TGTGCCAGCAGTTTATTTCCGGGACAGAATAACTATGGCTACACCTTC.

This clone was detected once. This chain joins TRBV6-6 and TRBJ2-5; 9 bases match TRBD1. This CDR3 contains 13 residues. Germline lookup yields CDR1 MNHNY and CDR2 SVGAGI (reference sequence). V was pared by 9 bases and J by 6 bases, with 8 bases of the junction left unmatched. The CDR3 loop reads CASLDRGVKTQYF. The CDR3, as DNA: TGTGCCAGTTTGGACAGGGGCGTGAAGACCCAGTACTTC.

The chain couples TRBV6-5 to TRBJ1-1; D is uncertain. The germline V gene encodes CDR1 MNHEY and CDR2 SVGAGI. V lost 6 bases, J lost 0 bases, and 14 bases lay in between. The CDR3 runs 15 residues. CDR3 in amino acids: CASREQPSMNTEAFF. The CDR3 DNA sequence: TGTGCCAGCAGAGAGCAACCGTCTATGAACACTGAAGCTTTCTTT.

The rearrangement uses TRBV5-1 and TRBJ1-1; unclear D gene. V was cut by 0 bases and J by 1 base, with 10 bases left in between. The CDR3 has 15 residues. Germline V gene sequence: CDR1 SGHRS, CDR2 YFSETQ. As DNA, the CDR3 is TGCGCCAGCAGCTTGGCGAACCAGCGGAACACTGAAGCTTTCTTT. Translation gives CASSLANQRNTEAFF.

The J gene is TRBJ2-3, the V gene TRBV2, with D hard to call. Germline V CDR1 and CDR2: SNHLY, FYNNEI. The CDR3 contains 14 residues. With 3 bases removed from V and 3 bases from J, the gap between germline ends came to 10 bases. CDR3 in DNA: TGTGCCAGCAGTGACGGACGTACTACAGATACGCAGTATTTT. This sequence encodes CASSDGRTTDTQYF.

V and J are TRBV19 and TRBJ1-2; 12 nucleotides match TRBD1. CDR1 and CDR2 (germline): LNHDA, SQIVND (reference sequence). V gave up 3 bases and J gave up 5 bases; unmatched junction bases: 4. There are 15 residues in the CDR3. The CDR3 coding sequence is TGTGCCAGTAGTATCCCGGGACAGGGGGCTTATGGCTACACCTTC. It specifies CASSIPGQGAYGYTF.

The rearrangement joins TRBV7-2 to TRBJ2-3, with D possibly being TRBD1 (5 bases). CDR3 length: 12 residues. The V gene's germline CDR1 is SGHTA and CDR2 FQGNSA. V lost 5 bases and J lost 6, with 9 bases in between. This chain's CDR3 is CASSTGRDTQYF. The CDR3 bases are TGTGCCAGCAGCACAGGAAGGGATACGCAGTATTTT.

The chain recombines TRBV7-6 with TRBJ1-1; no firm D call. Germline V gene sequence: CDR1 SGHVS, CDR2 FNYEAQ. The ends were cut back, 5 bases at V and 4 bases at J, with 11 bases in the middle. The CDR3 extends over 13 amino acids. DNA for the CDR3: TGTGCCAGCAGCCCCCAAGAAGGCACTGAAGCTTTCTTT. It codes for CASSPQEGTEAFF.

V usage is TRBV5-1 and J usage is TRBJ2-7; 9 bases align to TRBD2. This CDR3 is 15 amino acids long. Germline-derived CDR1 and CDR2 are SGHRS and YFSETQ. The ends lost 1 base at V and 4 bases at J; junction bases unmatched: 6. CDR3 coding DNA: TGCGCCAGCAGCTTGTTAGCTAGCGGGGAATACGAGCAGTACTTC. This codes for CASSLLASGEYEQYF.

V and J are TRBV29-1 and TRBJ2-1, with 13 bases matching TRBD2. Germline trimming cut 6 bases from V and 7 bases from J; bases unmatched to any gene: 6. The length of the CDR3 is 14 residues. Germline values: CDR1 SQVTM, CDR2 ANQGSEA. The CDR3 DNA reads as TGCAGCGTCACTAGCGGGAGGGCCGAAAATGAGCAGTTCTTC. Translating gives CSVTSGRAENEQFF.

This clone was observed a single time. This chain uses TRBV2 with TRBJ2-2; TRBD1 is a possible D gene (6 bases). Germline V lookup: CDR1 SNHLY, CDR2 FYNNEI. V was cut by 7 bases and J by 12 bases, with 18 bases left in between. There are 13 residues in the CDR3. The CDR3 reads CASIASQGGKLFF. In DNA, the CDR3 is TGTGCCAGCATCGCCAGTCAAGGGGGAAAGCTGTTTTTT.